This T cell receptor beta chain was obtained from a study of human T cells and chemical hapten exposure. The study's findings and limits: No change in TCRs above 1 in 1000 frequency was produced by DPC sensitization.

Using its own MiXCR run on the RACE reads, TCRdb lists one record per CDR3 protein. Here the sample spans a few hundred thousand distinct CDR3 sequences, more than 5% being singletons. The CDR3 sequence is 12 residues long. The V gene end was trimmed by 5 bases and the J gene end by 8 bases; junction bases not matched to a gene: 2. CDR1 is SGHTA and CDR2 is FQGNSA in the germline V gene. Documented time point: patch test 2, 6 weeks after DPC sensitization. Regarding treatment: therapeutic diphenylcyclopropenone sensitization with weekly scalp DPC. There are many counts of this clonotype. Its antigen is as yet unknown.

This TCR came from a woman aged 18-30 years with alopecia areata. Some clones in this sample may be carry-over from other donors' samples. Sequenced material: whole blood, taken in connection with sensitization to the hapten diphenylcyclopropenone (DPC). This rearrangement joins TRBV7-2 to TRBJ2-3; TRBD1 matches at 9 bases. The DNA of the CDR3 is TGTGCCAGCAGCCTACAGGGGGCTACGCAGTATTTT. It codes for CASSLQGATQYF. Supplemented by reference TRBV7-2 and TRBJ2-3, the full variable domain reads GAGVSQSPSNKVTEKGKDVELRCDPISGHTALYWYRQSLGQGLEFLIYFQGNSAPDKSGLPSDRFSAERTGGSVSTLTIQRTQQEDSAVYLCASSLQGATQYFGPGTRLTVL.